The 21 T cell receptor beta chains listed next were all sequenced from one sample in a study of vaccination effects on CD4 cells after COVID-19. The antigens these receptors bind are not known. TCRdb's copy holds only in-frame clones and misses some; the assay was immunoSEQ multiplex PCR. The sample has roughly 43,000 clones; 74% are singletons. Sequencing in the ViraFEST assay came after antigen-specific CD4+ T cells had been expanded with viral peptide pools, which were used to stimulate PBMC. Cells that had been cultured for less than 13 days were the source of isolated CD4+ T cells. Two-dose vaccination with either BNT162b2 or mRNA-1273 was given to the participants. The specimen comprised CD4+ T cells from PBMCs cultured with HCoV-OC43 spike peptides, sampled after COVID-19 vaccination. Sample subset: HCoV-OC43 spike overlapping peptide pool stimulation. The source of these receptors is a human donor who received a COVID-19 vaccine.

The gene calls are TRBV10-1 and TRBJ2-3; 7 bases are a match to TRBD2. The CDR3 extends over 17 amino acids. V lost 3 bases to trimming and J lost 1 base; unmatched junction nucleotides: 10. CDR1 WNHNN and CDR2 SYGVQD come from the germline V gene (reference sequence). The CDR3 DNA follows: TGCGCCAGCAGTGAACAGCTACTAGCGTCGGGCACAGATACGCAGTATTTT. As protein: CASSEQLLASGTDTQYF.

V gene TRBV7-2 combines with J gene TRBJ2-5; D possibly uses TRBD1 or TRBD2 (5 bases each). This CDR3 region has 13 residues. Trimming removed 4 bases from V and 7 bases from J, with 13 bases in between. Germline V gene lookup returns CDR1 SGHTA and CDR2 FQGNSA. Here the CDR3 reads CASSSRRGGTQYF. CDR3 DNA: TGTGCCAGCAGCTCTCGGCGTGGGGGGACCCAGTACTTC.

The genes are TRBV20-1 and TRBJ2-7, with 9 positions matching TRBD2. The CDR3 has 11 amino acids. CDR1 and CDR2 (germline): DFQATT, SNEGSKA (reference sequence). The J segment lost 6 bases and the V segment lost 5 bases, leaving 2 bases of the junction unmatched. This chain's CDR3 is CSARTSAEQYF. The CDR3 nucleotides read TGCAGTGCTCGGACTAGCGCCGAGCAGTACTTC.

The genes are TRBV18 and TRBJ2-3; D possibly matches TRBD1 or TRBD2 (5 bases each). V lost 0 bases to trimming and J lost 5 bases, with 9 bases between them. Germline CDR1 reads KGHSH; CDR2 reads LQKENI. This CDR3 spans 14 amino acids. This CDR3 is CASSPPGTGDTQYF. In DNA form, the CDR3 reads TGTGCCAGCTCACCACCTGGGACCGGAGATACGCAGTATTTT.

A single count supports this clone. This chain connects TRBV19 to TRBJ1-6; weak D call: TRBD1 (6 bases). The ends were cut back, 5 bases at V and 0 bases at J, with 14 bases in the middle. Germline V gene sequence: CDR1 LNHDA, CDR2 SQIVND (reference sequence). The CDR3 runs to 17 residues. As DNA, the CDR3 is TGTGCCAGTAGTTCGACGGGACAAAGCTCCTATAATTCACCCCTCCACTTT. Its translation: CASSSTGQSSYNSPLHF. Complete variable domain (other parts from reference TRBV19 and TRBJ1-6): DGGITQSPKYLFRKEGQNVTLSCEQNLNHDAMYWYRQDPGQGLRLIYYSQIVNDFQKGDIAEGYSVSREKKESFPLTVTSAQKNPTAFYLCASSSTGQSSYNSPLHFGNGTRLTVT.

Only one count was recorded for this clone. The chain has TRBV3-1 (or the pseudogene TRBV3-2) and TRBJ1-1, with D possibly being TRBD1 (6 bases). Per germline, CDR1 LGHDT and CDR2 YNNKEL (reference sequence). Trimming shortened V by 2 bases and J by 8 bases, and 15 bases separated the two germline ends. The CDR3 extends over 14 amino acids. In DNA, the CDR3 is TGTGCCAGCAGCCAAAAAGGGGGGGCTACGGAAGCTTTCTTT. Amino acid sequence: CASSQKGGATEAFF.

This clone was detected once. The sample carries other DNA sequences with the same CDR3. V usage is TRBV6-5 and J usage is TRBJ2-7, with TRBD1 identical over 11 bases. Germline-derived CDR1 and CDR2 are MNHEY and SVGAGI. The CDR3 extends over 15 amino acids. With V trimmed by 4 bases and J by 3 bases, 5 bases remained unmatched. Here the CDR3 reads CASSSPGQGVYEQYF. The CDR3 nucleotides read TGTGCCAGCAGTTCCCCGGGACAGGGGGTCTACGAGCAGTACTTC.

The chain recombines TRBV5-1 with TRBJ2-1; TRBD2 matches at 9 bases. The CDR3 contains 17 residues. CDR1 is SGHRS, CDR2 YFSETQ, per germline. With 0 bases clipped from V and 2 bases from J, the junction kept 6 bases outside the gene matches. The CDR3 sequence: CASSLVLIAGAYNEQFF. In DNA, the CDR3 is TGCGCCAGCAGCTTGGTCCTCATAGCGGGGGCCTACAATGAGCAGTTCTTC.

The chain uses TRBV23-1 and TRBJ2-1; D is perhaps TRBD1 or TRBD2 (5 bases each). TRBV23-1 is identified as an open reading frame with a role that is uncertain. The CDR3 is 11 amino acids. With 8 bases removed from V and 7 bases from J, the gap between germline ends came to 9 bases. CDR3 amino acids: CASERGNEQFF. CDR3 coding DNA: TGCGCCAGCGAGAGGGGTAATGAGCAGTTCTTC.

The genes are TRBV4-1 and TRBJ2-7; 7 bases fit TRBD1. V shed 1 base, J shed 5 bases, and the junction held 20 bases outside the gene matches. CDR3 length equals 19 residues. Looked up from germline, CDR1 is MGHRA and CDR2 is YSYEKL. For the CDR3, the DNA is TGCGCCAGCAGCCAAGGGGTGTTTTACAGGGGCGTTCTTGGCCACGAGCAGTACTTC. The encoded protein is CASSQGVFYRGVLGHEQYF.

The chain couples TRBV4-1 to TRBJ1-5; D ambiguous. Germline-derived CDR1 and CDR2 are MGHRA and YSYEKL. The CDR3 spans 17 residues. V was pared by 0 bases and J by 0 bases, with 12 bases between. In DNA form, the CDR3 reads TGCGCCAGCAGCCAAGATCCAATGGGGAGTAGCAATCAGCCCCAGCATTTT. It codes for CASSQDPMGSSNQPQHF.

The rearrangement links TRBV19 to TRBJ2-7; the D gene is possibly TRBD2 (6 bases). The germline CDR1 and CDR2 sequences are LNHDA and SQIVND (reference sequence). This CDR3 spans 13 amino acids. V was trimmed by 3 bases and J by 6 bases, leaving 12 bases between them. Written as DNA, the CDR3 is TGTGCCAGTAGTATCTTCGGGGGTTCCGAGCAGTACTTC. As protein: CASSIFGGSEQYF.

This clone occurred once. The rearrangement uses TRBV9 and TRBJ2-3; D is undetermined. V was shortened by 4 bases and J by 4 bases, with 7 bases between the two germline ends. This CDR3 is 12 amino acids long. CDR1 and CDR2 from the germline V gene are SGDLS and YYNGEE. CDR3 residues: CASSPYSDTQYF. In DNA, the CDR3 is TGTGCCAGCAGCCCCTACTCAGATACGCAGTATTTT.

The chain links TRBV5-1 to TRBJ2-3; TRBD2 agrees at 15 bases. The CDR3 extends over 15 amino acids. Trimming cost V 3 bases and J 5 bases; bases outside gene matches: 1. Germline V gene lookup returns CDR1 SGHRS and CDR2 YFSETQ. The CDR3 sequence: CASSSGLAGGDTQYF. DNA for the CDR3: TGCGCCAGCAGCTCGGGACTAGCGGGAGGAGATACGCAGTATTTT.

V is TRBV6-5 and J is TRBJ1-2, with TRBD1 matching 7 bases. The junction had 8 bases not matched to a gene; V was cut back by 6 bases and J by 4 bases. Germline lookup yields CDR1 MNHEY and CDR2 SVGAGI. There are 14 residues in the CDR3. The CDR3 DNA is TGTGCCAGCAGGGGGGACAGATACGTCTATGGCTACACCTTC. Its translation is CASRGDRYVYGYTF.

The V gene is TRBV5-1, the J gene TRBJ1-4; TRBD1 matches at 9 bases. The V segment lost 5 bases and the J segment 1 base; nucleotides outside the gene matches: 3. The germline V gene has CDR1 SGHRS and CDR2 YFSETQ. The CDR3 has 15 amino acids. CDR3 protein: CASRGQGITNEKLFF. CDR3 in DNA: TGCGCCAGCAGAGGACAGGGGATAACTAATGAAAAACTGTTTTTT.

The chain combines TRBV12-5 with TRBJ1-4, with D perhaps matching TRBD1 (6 bases). The CDR3 spans 14 residues. Germline-derived CDR1 and CDR2 are LGHNT and FRNRAP. The V and J ends lost 3 bases and 4 bases respectively, with 9 bases between them. The CDR3 DNA reads TGTGCTAGTGGTTTTGGAGGGGGTAATGAAAAACTGTTTTTT. It codes for CASGFGGGNEKLFF.

The chain uses TRBV7-9 and TRBJ2-3; no reliable D call. The CDR3 extends over 13 amino acids. V was cut by 2 bases and J by 3 bases, with 6 bases left in between. CDR1 is SEHNR and CDR2 is FQNEAQ in the germline V gene (reference sequence). Here the CDR3 reads CASSLYTTDTQYF. CDR3 coding DNA: TGTGCCAGCAGCTTATATACGACAGATACGCAGTATTTT.

This sequence joins TRBV12-3 or TRBV12-4 and TRBJ1-5; D ambiguous. The CDR3 is 13 amino acids. Trimming left V 5 bases short and J 6 bases short, with 11 bases between. Written as DNA, the CDR3 is TGTGCCAGCAGTCAGCAATCGGGTCAGCCCCAGCATTTT. Translation: CASSQQSGQPQHF.

The chain employs TRBV6-5 and TRBJ1-2, with a tentative D call TRBD1 (5 bases). The CDR3 contains 14 residues. Per germline, CDR1 MNHEY and CDR2 SVGAGI. Trimming removed 6 bases at V and 3 bases at J, with 14 bases between. The DNA of the CDR3 is TGTGCCAGCAGGGCTCGGGACGTAGACTATGGCTACACCTTC. Encoded protein: CASRARDVDYGYTF.

The chain's CDR3 is CASSFPMGPDNEQFF. The CDR3 region has the DNA TGTGCCAGCAGCTTTCCGATGGGGCCCGACAATGAGCAGTTCTTC. The chain joins TRBV11-3 to TRBJ2-1, with D perhaps TRBD1 (5 bases). The CDR3 covers 15 residues. V gave up 3 bases and J gave up 5 bases, with 14 bases separating them. CDR1 SGHNT and CDR2 YENEEA come from the germline V gene.